One sample yielded the 22 T cell receptor beta chains listed below, sequenced in a study of blood T cell repertoires in COVID-19. TCRdb's table, derived via immunoSEQ multiplex PCR, lists solely in-frame clones and lacks some. Of under 100,000 clones in the sample, around 86% were seen once. Material for sequencing was peripheral blood. These receptors were obtained from a woman in her 70s with acute or convalescent COVID-19.

The gene calls are TRBV2 and TRBJ2-2, with D perhaps TRBD1 (5 bases). The CDR3 spans 14 residues. Trimming took 7 bases from V and 0 from J, leaving 9 bases between them. The germline CDR1 and CDR2 sequences are SNHLY and FYNNEI. DNA of the CDR3: TGTGCCAGCAAACAGGACGCGAACACCGGGGAGCTGTTTTTT. Translating it yields CASKQDANTGELFF. The complete variable domain, with remaining parts taken from reference TRBV2 and TRBJ2-2, reads EPEVTQTPSHQVTQMGQEVILRCVPISNHLYFYWYRQILGQKVEFLVSFYNNEISEKSEIFDDQFSVERPDGSNFTLKIRSTKLEDSAMYFCASKQDANTGELFFGEGSRLTVL.

The rearrangement uses TRBV5-1 and TRBJ2-5; TRBD2 is a possible D gene (7 bases). This CDR3 contains 16 residues. Germline CDR1 reads SGHRS; CDR2 reads YFSETQ. Trimming cost V 5 bases and J 3 bases, with 20 bases left between them. CDR3 loop: CASRRRPGGIEETQYF. The CDR3 DNA sequence: TGCGCCAGCAGACGCCGCCCGGGGGGCATCGAAGAGACCCAGTACTTC.

The V gene is TRBV4-1, the J gene TRBJ1-2; D is ambiguous. V was clipped by 0 bases and J by 4 bases, with 6 bases between them. CDR3 length equals 13 residues. Germline V gene sequence: CDR1 MGHRA, CDR2 YSYEKL. The CDR3 here is CASSQDYGYGYTF. CDR3 in DNA: TGCGCCAGCAGCCAAGATTACGGCTATGGCTACACCTTC.

V usage is TRBV6-6 and J usage is TRBJ1-4; tentatively, D is TRBD1 (5 bases). The germline V and J ends were trimmed by 0 bases and 7 bases, with 12 bases remaining between them. Per germline, CDR1 MNHNY and CDR2 SVGAGI (reference sequence). The CDR3 length is 15 residues. This chain's CDR3 is CASSYSGVPGEKLFF. The CDR3 DNA sequence: TGTGCCAGCAGTTACTCAGGGGTTCCTGGTGAAAAACTGTTTTTT.

The sample holds one count of this clone. J is TRBJ2-4 and V is TRBV5-1; 7 nucleotides agree with TRBD1. V lost 4 bases to trimming and J lost 0 bases; unmatched junction nucleotides: 13. This CDR3 spans 18 amino acids. Germline CDR1 and CDR2: SGHRS and YFSETQ. The CDR3 region has the DNA TGCGCCAGCAGCCCAACAACAGGGGCCGGGTTAGCCAAAAACATTCAGTACTTC. Protein: CASSPTTGAGLAKNIQYF.

The V gene is TRBV5-1, the J gene TRBJ2-1; D not certain. Looked up from germline, CDR1 is SGHRS and CDR2 is YFSETQ. The V end lost 0 bases, the J end lost 0 bases, and 7 bases lay between the germline ends. CDR3 length: 15 residues. The CDR3 nucleotides are TGCGCCAGCAGCTTGGGCTCGAGCTCCTACAATGAGCAGTTCTTC. It yields the protein CASSLGSSSYNEQFF.

V gene TRBV6-5 combines with J gene TRBJ1-5; 9 bases match TRBD1. J gave up 4 bases and V 6 bases, and 7 bases lay outside the gene matches. Germline V CDR1 and CDR2: MNHEY, SVGAGI. This CDR3 has 15 residues. The CDR3 spells CASRNRGQGNQPQHF. The CDR3 region has the DNA TGTGCCAGCAGGAACCGGGGACAGGGTAATCAGCCCCAGCATTTT.

The chain is built from TRBV20-1 and TRBJ1-5; TRBD1 matches at 8 bases. The trim removed 3 bases at V and 0 bases at J, leaving 7 bases unmatched. Looked up from germline, CDR1 is DFQATT and CDR2 is SNEGSKA (reference sequence). The CDR3 loop spans 16 amino acids. CDR3: CSASETGVYSNQPQHF. The CDR3 region has the DNA TGCAGTGCTAGTGAGACAGGGGTTTATAGCAATCAGCCCCAGCATTTT.

This clone has only a few counts. The chain carries TRBV28 and TRBJ1-2, with TRBD1 identical over 9 bases. Germline trimming cut 6 bases from V and 4 bases from J; bases unmatched to any gene: 6. The V gene's germline CDR1 is MDHEN and CDR2 SYDVKM. The CDR3 has 14 residues. For the CDR3, the DNA is TGTGCCAGCAGGCGCCGGGACAGGGCCTATGGCTACACCTTC. It yields the protein CASRRRDRAYGYTF.

V usage is TRBV6-6 and J usage is TRBJ1-5, with a tentative D call TRBD1 (5 bases). The CDR3 extends over 12 amino acids. With 5 bases removed from V and 7 bases from J, the gap between germline ends came to 9 bases. Germline values: CDR1 MNHNY, CDR2 SVGAGI (reference sequence). For the CDR3, the DNA is TGTGCCAGCAGTGGGCAGGGACAGCCCCAGCATTTT. Amino acid sequence: CASSGQGQPQHF.

This clone was recorded a few times. The rearrangement joins TRBV6-7 to TRBJ2-5; D not resolved. TRBV6-7 is an ORF, with its function uncertain. Trimming shortened V by 2 bases and J by 1 base, and 5 bases separated the two germline ends. The CDR3 has 13 amino acids. CDR3 region: CASSYHIQETQYF. CDR3 sequence (DNA): TGTGCCAGCAGTTACCACATCCAAGAGACCCAGTACTTC.

The chain joins TRBV29-1 to TRBJ2-3, with a tentative D call TRBD2 (5 bases). The V gene's germline CDR1 is SQVTM and CDR2 ANQGSEA. V was cut by 6 bases and J by 2 bases, with 15 bases left in between. The CDR3 has 14 amino acids. The chain's CDR3 is CSVPRGGNTDTQYF. CDR3 bases: TGCAGCGTCCCCCGTGGAGGAAACACAGATACGCAGTATTTT.

This chain connects TRBV19 to TRBJ2-1, with TRBD1 matching over 8 bases. After removal of 5 bases from V and 10 bases from J, the junction contained 7 bases not matched to a gene. Germline V gene lookup returns CDR1 LNHDA and CDR2 SQIVND (reference sequence). This CDR3 region has 13 residues. Written as DNA, the CDR3 is TGTGCCAGTAGTCAGGCAGGGGGCGGGGAGCAGTTCTTC. This sequence encodes CASSQAGGGEQFF.

This chain joins TRBV11-2 and TRBJ2-7, with 11 bases matching TRBD2. The CDR3 has 14 residues. Germline CDR1 reads SGHAT; CDR2 reads FQNNGV. J lost 2 bases, V lost 10 bases, and 7 bases had no gene match. This chain's CDR3 is CATSLSGGAYEQYV. The CDR3 nucleotides are TGTGCCACCTCACTTAGCGGGGGGGCCTACGAGCAGTACGTC.

This chain connects TRBV7-8 to TRBJ2-3, with TRBD2 as a possible D gene (7 bases). The CDR3 extends over 15 amino acids. V was pared by 7 bases and J by 2 bases, with 16 bases between. Germline CDR1 is SGHVS and CDR2 is FQNEAQ. CDR3 coding DNA: TGTGCCAGCAAGAGGGGGGGAACCTCCACAGATACGCAGTATTTT. Protein: CASKRGGTSTDTQYF.

J is TRBJ2-5 and V is TRBV5-1; D not certain. V lost 2 bases and J 4 bases, leaving 3 bases between the germline ends. Germline V lookup: CDR1 SGHRS, CDR2 YFSETQ. The CDR3 length is 11 residues. The CDR3 DNA follows: TGCGCCAGCAGCTTTCTAGAGACCCAGTACTTC. Encoded protein: CASSFLETQYF.

V and J are TRBV19 and TRBJ1-6; D might be TRBD1 (5 bases). This CDR3 is built from 15 residues. The V and J ends lost 3 bases and 8 bases respectively, with 14 bases between them. The V gene's germline CDR1 is LNHDA and CDR2 SQIVND (reference sequence). The CDR3 spells CASSMMGQEYSPLHF. DNA for the CDR3: TGTGCCAGTAGTATGATGGGGCAGGAGTATTCACCCCTCCACTTT.

This clone was detected only once. The chain joins TRBV6-1 to TRBJ1-5; D is possibly TRBD1 (5 bases). Trimming stripped 1 base from V and 6 bases from J, with 13 bases between. The CDR3 loop spans 15 amino acids. In germline, CDR1 is MNHNS, CDR2 SASEGT. CDR3 nucleotides: TGTGCCAGCAGTGAAGGAGGAGGGGTAGTTCAGCCCCAGCATTTT. It translates to CASSEGGGVVQPQHF.

This sequence joins TRBV21-1 and TRBJ1-2; the table assigns TRBD1, which was not confirmed against the DNA. TRBV21-1 is assigned pseudogene status. The CDR3 is 16 amino acids. The CDR3 coding sequence is TGTGCCAGCACCCTTAGATTTAAGAGGGGGACCTATGGCTACACCTTC. This codes for CASTLRFKRGTYGYTF.

This chain uses TRBV6-5 with TRBJ1-2; D gene unclear. The V and J ends lost 8 bases and 4 bases respectively, with 5 bases between them. Looked up from germline, CDR1 is MNHEY and CDR2 is SVGAGI. The CDR3 contains 10 residues. CDR3 DNA: TGTGCCAGCTCGAGCTATGGCTACACCTTC. It encodes CASSSYGYTF.

The V and J genes are TRBV14 and TRBJ1-2; 9 positions agree with TRBD1. The CDR3 is made up of 17 amino acids. V dropped 0 bases and J dropped 2; count of bases not matched to a gene: 7. Germline assignment: CDR1 SGHDN and CDR2 FVKESK. CDR3 loop: CASSQDLWTGENYGYTF. CDR3 nucleotides: TGTGCCAGCAGCCAAGATCTATGGACAGGGGAAAACTATGGCTACACCTTC.

The chain has TRBV5-6 and TRBJ2-7; D is possibly TRBD2 (6 bases). CDR1 and CDR2 from the germline V gene are SGHDT and YYEEEE. Trimming left V 0 bases short and J 3 bases short, with 10 bases between. The length of the CDR3 is 14 residues. The CDR3 region has the DNA TGTGCCAGCAGCTTGGGACTAGGGTACTACGAGCAGTACGTC. Protein: CASSLGLGYYEQYV.